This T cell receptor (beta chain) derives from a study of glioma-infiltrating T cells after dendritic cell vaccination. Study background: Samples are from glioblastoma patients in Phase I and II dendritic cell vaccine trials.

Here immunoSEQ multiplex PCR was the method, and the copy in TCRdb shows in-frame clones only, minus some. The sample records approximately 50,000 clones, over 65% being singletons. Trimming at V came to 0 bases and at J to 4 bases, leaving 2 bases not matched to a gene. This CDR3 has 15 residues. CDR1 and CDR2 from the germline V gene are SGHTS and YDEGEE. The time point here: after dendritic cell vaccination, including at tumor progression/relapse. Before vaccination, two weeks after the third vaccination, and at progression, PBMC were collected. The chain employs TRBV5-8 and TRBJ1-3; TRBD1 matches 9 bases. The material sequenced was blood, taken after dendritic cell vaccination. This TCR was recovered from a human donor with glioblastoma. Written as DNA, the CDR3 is TGTGCCAGCAGCTTGGGGACAGGGGCAGGAAACACCATATATTTT. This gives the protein CASSLGTGAGNTIYF.